This T cell receptor beta chain emerged from a study of OX40 agonist ivuxolimab in advanced cancers. Overall study context: The treatment was a fully human IgG2 OX40 agonist, ivuxolimab. Subjects had a mean age of roughly 60 years, with a range of 23 to 79; about 83% were male.

With respect to this clone: The antigen is unknown.

The CDR3 is 13 amino acids. The germline V gene encodes CDR1 SGHTA and CDR2 FQGTGA. Trimming pared 0 bases from V and 1 base from J, leaving 3 bases between. Whole-study results and caveats: CD4+ and CD8+ T cells in blood underwent clonal expansion by week 6 at 0.1 to 3.0 mg/kg.

The protocol was immunoSEQ multiplex PCR, while the TCRdb copy is restricted to in-frame clones and leaves out a portion. This table has about 73,000 clones, 85% to 90% appearing once. V is TRBV7-3 and J is TRBJ2-5; D remains unclear. This clonotype originated in an adult with an advanced solid tumor such as melanoma, head and neck, liver or kidney cancer. Source: CD4+ or CD8+ T cells sorted from blood, taken in a trial of the OX40 agonist ivuxolimab. The CDR3 bases are TGTGCCAGCAGCTTAACGGTCCAAGAGACCCAGTACTTC. Translated: CASSLTVQETQYF. Supplemented by reference TRBV7-3 and TRBJ2-5, the full variable domain reads GAGVSQTPSNKVTEKGKYVELRCDPISGHTALYWYRQSLGQGPEFLIYFQGTGAADDSGLPNDRFFAVRPEGSVSTLKIQRTERGDSAVYLCASSLTVQETQYFGPGTRLLVL.